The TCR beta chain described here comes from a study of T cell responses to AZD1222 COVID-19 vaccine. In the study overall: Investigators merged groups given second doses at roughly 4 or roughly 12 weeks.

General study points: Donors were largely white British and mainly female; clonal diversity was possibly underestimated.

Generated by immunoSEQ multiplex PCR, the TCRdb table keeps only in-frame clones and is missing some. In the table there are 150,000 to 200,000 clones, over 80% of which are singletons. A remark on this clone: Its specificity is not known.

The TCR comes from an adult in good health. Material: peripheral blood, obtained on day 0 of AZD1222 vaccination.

DNA of the CDR3: TGTGCCAGCAGCCCCGGGGGGGAGCCCTACGAGCAGTACTTC. Protein product: CASSPGGEPYEQYF. The chain joins TRBV11-3 to TRBJ2-7; 8 bases map to TRBD2. J gave up 2 bases and V 5 bases, and 5 bases lay outside the gene matches. This CDR3 has 14 residues. Germline assignment: CDR1 SGHNT and CDR2 YENEEA.